A selection of T cell receptor beta chains follows, all from one sample in a study of T cell changes during pregnancy in multiple sclerosis. Generated by immunoSEQ multiplex PCR, the TCRdb table keeps only in-frame clones and is missing some. The profile covers about 43,000 clones, with more than 75% appearing a single time and roughly 1.5% taken by the ten largest. The sample taken for sequencing was PBMCs (not recorded whether the cells were cultured). The receptors stem from a female donor with multiple sclerosis, enrolled in a pregnancy study. Both conserved end residues are part of each CDR3. The order of the fields is J gene, clone size, D gene, V gene, CDR3 protein, CDR3 DNA. The D gene is left open where the match is weak. Size tells how often a clone was seen (once, few, many) or the class of an expanded clone, and some rows leave it out.

>TRBJ2-3|.|TRBD2|TRBV5-5
CASSLVASGRGTDTQYF
TGTGCCAGCAGCTTGGTGGCTAGCGGGAGGGGCACAGATACGCAGTATTTT
>TRBJ2-7|.|.|TRBV28
CASSFASSYEQYF
TGTGCCAGCAGTTTTGCTAGCTCCTACGAGCAGTACTTC
>TRBJ2-3|.|TRBD2|TRBV10-1
CASSSIAGEGADTQYF
TGCGCCAGCAGTTCTATAGCGGGAGAGGGGGCAGATACGCAGTATTTT
>TRBJ1-2|.|.|TRBV11-2
CASSLAAVRSNYGYTF
TGTGCCAGCAGCTTAGCGGCAGTACGGTCTAACTATGGCTACACCTTC
>TRBJ2-4|.|.|TRBV28
CASRTALNIQYF
TGTGCCAGCAGGACAGCATTAAACATTCAGTACTTC
>TRBJ2-3|.|.|TRBV2
CASSVSGWGNTQYF
TGTGCCAGCAGTGTCAGCGGCTGGGGAAATACGCAGTATTTT
>TRBJ2-3|.|.|TRBV5-1
CASSLAGDTQYF
TGCGCCAGCAGCTTGGCAGGCGATACGCAGTATTTT
>TRBJ2-2|.|.|TRBV6-1
CASREPGQNTGELFF
TGTGCCAGCAGAGAACCAGGACAGAACACCGGGGAGCTGTTTTTT
>TRBJ2-2|.|.|TRBV11-2
CASSLAGYSGELFF
TGTGCCAGCAGCTTAGCTGGGTACTCCGGGGAGCTGTTTTTT
>TRBJ2-7|.|TRBD2|TRBV30
CAWSVKREWGYEQYF
TGTGCCTGGAGTGTAAAGCGGGAGTGGGGCTACGAGCAGTACTTC
>TRBJ1-1|.|TRBD1|TRBV4-1
CASSLFVTGGTEAFF
TGCGCCAGCAGCCTTTTCGTAACAGGGGGCACTGAAGCTTTCTTT
>TRBJ2-1|.|.|TRBV30
CAWSGTPKGQFF
TGTGCCTGGAGTGGCACCCCTAAGGGGCAGTTCTTC
>TRBJ2-7|.|TRBD2|TRBV4-1
CASSQEGASGRAVYEQYF
TGCGCCAGCAGCCAAGAAGGCGCTAGCGGGAGGGCCGTATACGAGCAGTACTTC
>TRBJ1-1|.|.|TRBV27
CASSLGPAWTEAFF
TGTGCCAGCAGTTTAGGACCGGCGTGGACTGAAGCTTTCTTT
>TRBJ2-5|.|TRBD1|TRBV9
CASSVAGTGVQETQYF
TGTGCCAGCAGCGTAGCCGGGACAGGGGTCCAAGAGACCCAGTACTTC
>TRBJ1-5|.|.|TRBV5-6
CASSAQGKGFYSNQPQHF
TGTGCCAGCAGCGCACAGGGTAAAGGGTTTTATAGCAATCAGCCCCAGCATTTT
>TRBJ2-2|once|TRBD1|TRBV25-1
CASSPPGQGNTGELFF
TGTGCCAGCAGTCCTCCGGGACAGGGAAACACCGGGGAGCTGTTTTTT
>TRBJ1-1|.|.|TRBV5-6
CASSSNYQVNTEAFF
TGTGCCAGCAGCTCCAATTATCAGGTGAACACTGAAGCTTTCTTT
>TRBJ1-5|.|.|TRBV7-9
CASSLGGSQPQHF
TGTGCCAGCAGCTTAGGGGGGAGTCAGCCCCAGCATTTT
>TRBJ2-1|.|.|TRBV7-9
CASSPLFNEQFF
TGTGCCAGCAGCCCCCTCTTTAATGAGCAGTTCTTC
>TRBJ2-2|once|.|TRBV7-9
CASSLELNTGELFF
TGTGCCAGCAGCTTAGAACTGAACACCGGGGAGCTGTTTTTT
>TRBJ2-1|.|.|TRBV9
CASSVASGIGDEQFF
TGTGCCAGCAGCGTAGCGTCAGGGATCGGGGATGAGCAGTTCTTC
>TRBJ2-1|.|.|TRBV4-2
CASSHLSGSSYNEQFF
TGTGCCAGCAGCCACCTATCGGGGAGCTCCTACAATGAGCAGTTCTTC
>TRBJ2-2|.|.|TRBV18
CASSPPLSGNTGELFF
TGTGCCAGCTCACCTCCCCTTTCCGGAAACACCGGGGAGCTGTTTTTT
>TRBJ2-7|.|.|TRBV4-1
CASSGFWGSTYEQYF
TGCGCCAGCAGCGGGTTCTGGGGCAGCACCTACGAGCAGTACTTC
>TRBJ2-7|.|TRBD1|TRBV4-1
CASSQVSQGSYEQYF
TGCGCCAGCAGCCAAGTCTCACAGGGGTCTTACGAGCAGTACTTC
>TRBJ2-7|.|TRBD1|TRBV29-1
CSVCGTGDYEQYF
TGCAGCGTTTGTGGGACAGGGGATTACGAGCAGTACTTC
>TRBJ2-2|.|.|TRBV28
CASRADLRGELFF
TGTGCCAGCAGGGCGGACCTTAGGGGGGAGCTGTTTTTT
>TRBJ1-2|.|.|TRBV6-5
CASSATENYGYTF
TGTGCCAGCAGTGCGACGGAAAACTATGGCTACACCTTC
>TRBJ2-1|.|.|TRBV6-6
CASLGNEQFF
TGTGCCAGTTTAGGGAATGAGCAGTTCTTC
>TRBJ2-2|.|TRBD2|TRBV4-2
CASSQASGVGAGELFF
TGTGCCAGCAGCCAAGCTAGCGGGGTGGGGGCCGGGGAGCTGTTTTTT